This entry lists 25 T cell receptor beta chains sequenced from one sample in a study of blood T cell repertoires in COVID-19. The assay was immunoSEQ multiplex PCR, and TCRdb's table has in-frame clones only and misses some. Seen here are approximately 250,000 clones, over 80% observed once, and the top ten hold 9.5% to 13%. The sequencing sample was made of peripheral blood. Every receptor here comes from a woman between 65 and 79 years old with COVID-19, enrolled during active disease.

This rearrangement joins TRBV18 to TRBJ1-5; 9 nucleotides align to TRBD1. V gave up 3 bases and J gave up 6 bases; unmatched junction bases: 9. The V gene's germline CDR1 is KGHSH and CDR2 LQKENI. This CDR3 is built from 16 residues. CDR3 residues: CASSPAGTGLSQPQHF. The CDR3 nucleotides are TGTGCCAGCTCACCGGCCGGGACAGGGTTGAGTCAGCCCCAGCATTTT.

The chain combines TRBV28 with TRBJ1-6; 10 bases agree with TRBD1. V lost 3 bases to trimming and J lost 9 bases; unmatched junction nucleotides: 11. The length of the CDR3 is 17 residues. CDR1 is MDHEN and CDR2 is SYDVKM in the germline V gene. In DNA form, the CDR3 reads TGTGCCAGCAGTTTTCCGGGACAGGGGTATGTAGGTTCACCCCTCCACTTT. Amino acids: CASSFPGQGYVGSPLHF. The variable domain in full, completed from reference TRBV28 and TRBJ1-6, reads DVKVTQSSRYLVKRTGEKVFLECVQDMDHENMFWYRQDPGLGLRLIYFSYDVKMKEKGDIPEGYSVSREKKERFSLILESASTNQTSMYLCASSFPGQGYVGSPLHFGNGTRLTVT.

This chain uses TRBV28 with TRBJ2-6, with a tentative D call TRBD2 (5 bases). CDR3 size: 14 residues. Germline V lookup: CDR1 MDHEN, CDR2 SYDVKM. V was clipped by 5 bases and J by 3 bases, with 8 bases between them. This chain's CDR3 is CASSTGNGANVLTF. The CDR3 bases are TGTGCCAGCAGTACGGGAAATGGGGCCAACGTCCTGACTTTC.

Regarding this clone: One end of the junction is discordant with germline, which a read error may explain. The chain links TRBV3-1 (or the pseudogene TRBV3-2) to TRBJ1-2, with 9 positions matching TRBD1. In germline, CDR1 is LGHDT, CDR2 YNNKEL (reference sequence). This CDR3 spans 17 amino acids. The CDR3 region has the DNA TGTGCCAGCAGCCAAGAGCTCCAACTGCCCGGGACAGGGTGGGCCTTATTC. It specifies CASSQELQLPGTGWALF.

This chain joins TRBV19 and TRBJ2-2; TRBD1 matches at 7 bases. Germline-derived CDR1 and CDR2 are LNHDA and SQIVND (reference sequence). The ends lost 5 bases at V and 6 bases at J; junction bases unmatched: 9. CDR3 length: 15 amino acids. This CDR3 reads CASSRQGGNAGELFF. As DNA, the CDR3 is TGTGCCAGTAGTCGACAGGGTGGTAACGCCGGGGAGCTGTTTTTT.

The chain carries TRBV29-1 and TRBJ1-1, with 7 nucleotides matching TRBD1. The CDR3 sequence is 12 residues long. J lost 6 bases, V lost 7 bases, and 8 bases had no gene match. CDR1 and CDR2 (germline): SQVTM, ANQGSEA. The chain's CDR3 is CSARQGRAEAFF. The CDR3 region has the DNA TGCAGCGCACGACAGGGACGCGCTGAAGCTTTCTTT. The full variable domain, its missing parts supplied by reference TRBV29-1 and TRBJ1-1, is SAVISQKPSRDICQRGTSLTIQCQVDSQVTMMFWYRQQPGQSLTLIATANQGSEATYESGFVIDKFPISRPNLTFSTLTVSNMSPEDSSIYLCSARQGRAEAFFGQGTRLTVV.

The chain links TRBV18 to TRBJ1-2; 7 bases map to TRBD1. J was trimmed by 9 bases and V by 6 bases; bases with no gene match: 13. The CDR3 is 14 residues long. The germline gives CDR1 KGHSH, CDR2 LQKENI. CDR3 nucleotides: TGTGCCAGCTCCCCCGGACAGGCTCTATGGCGCTACACCTTC. It encodes CASSPGQALWRYTF.

This chain uses TRBV4-3 with TRBJ1-1, with D tentatively TRBD1 (6 bases). The CDR3 consists of 16 residues. The ends were cut back, 1 base at V and 1 base at J, with 13 bases in the middle. Germline values: CDR1 LGHNA, CDR2 YSLEER. In DNA form, the CDR3 reads TGCGCCAGCAGCCAAGTAGGGGGACGTACGAACACTGAAGCTTTCTTT. It translates to CASSQVGGRTNTEAFF.

The rearrangement links TRBV30 to TRBJ2-2; D remains ambiguous. In germline, CDR1 is GTSNPN, CDR2 SVGIG (reference sequence). Trimming removed 3 bases at V and 7 bases at J, with 6 bases between. This CDR3 region has 11 residues. CDR3 in DNA: TGTGCCTGGAGCGCCGGCGGGGAGCTGTTTTTT. It specifies CAWSAGGELFF.

The chain employs TRBV5-1 and TRBJ2-7; D perhaps matches TRBD1 (6 bases). With 0 bases removed from V and 5 bases from J, the gap between germline ends came to 9 bases. The germline gives CDR1 SGHRS, CDR2 YFSETQ. The CDR3 has 13 amino acids. The CDR3 here is CASSLARGNEQYF. The DNA for the CDR3 is TGCGCCAGCAGCTTGGCCAGGGGCAACGAGCAGTACTTC. Complete variable domain (other parts from reference TRBV5-1 and TRBJ2-7): KAGVTQTPRYLIKTRGQQVTLSCSPISGHRSVSWYQQTPGQGLQFLFEYFSETQRNKGNFPGRFSGRQFSNSRSEMNVSTLELGDSALYLCASSLARGNEQYFGPGTRLTVT.

In the case of this clone: At the DNA level, this CDR3 is encoded by other sequences in the same sample as well. The chain has TRBV2 and TRBJ2-5; D is perhaps TRBD2 (6 bases). The CDR3 totals 13 residues. V lost 6 bases and J 2 bases, leaving 10 bases between the germline ends. Germline V gene lookup returns CDR1 SNHLY and CDR2 FYNNEI. This CDR3 is CASSRDSQETQYF. CDR3 bases: TGTGCCAGCAGCCGGGACTCACAAGAGACCCAGTACTTC.

The chain links TRBV29-1 to TRBJ2-1, with 12 bases lining up with TRBD2. V lost 2 bases and J lost 7; bases outside the gene matches: 6. Germline CDR1 is SQVTM and CDR2 is ANQGSEA. The CDR3 loop spans 15 amino acids. CDR3 amino acids: CSVEPNTSGRNEQFF. Written as DNA, the CDR3 is TGCAGCGTTGAACCAAACACTAGCGGGAGGAATGAGCAGTTCTTC.

V gene TRBV6-5 combines with J gene TRBJ2-5; 12 bases align to TRBD2. Trimming cost V 0 bases and J 4 bases; bases outside gene matches: 0. This CDR3 region has 15 residues. The germline gives CDR1 MNHEY, CDR2 SVGAGI. The CDR3 is CASSYSGLAGETQYF. CDR3 sequence (DNA): TGTGCCAGCAGTTACTCGGGACTAGCGGGAGAGACCCAGTACTTC.

This sequence joins TRBV6-5 and TRBJ1-1; 9 bases match TRBD1. Per germline, CDR1 MNHEY and CDR2 SVGAGI. V trimming: 6 bases; J trimming: 11 bases; junction bases outside the gene matches: 13. This CDR3 has 14 amino acids. CDR3 in DNA: TGTGCCAGCAGCCGTCCCGGGACAGGGTTTGTGGCTTTCTTT. Protein sequence: CASSRPGTGFVAFF.

The rearrangement joins TRBV7-3 to TRBJ2-1; D is perhaps TRBD1 (5 bases). V dropped 4 bases and J dropped 8 bases, with 9 bases sitting between them. The CDR3 covers 12 residues. The germline V gene has CDR1 SGHTA and CDR2 FQGTGA. The CDR3 DNA sequence: TGTGCCAGCAGCTCGCAGGGCTATGAGCAGTTCTTC. It specifies CASSSQGYEQFF.

The chain couples TRBV7-8 to TRBJ1-5; D unresolved. The CDR3 has 16 amino acids. V gave up 2 bases and J gave up 3 bases, with 14 bases separating them. CDR1 is SGHVS and CDR2 is FQNEAQ in the germline V gene. The CDR3 sequence: CASSLSGIGFNQPQHF. CDR3 coding DNA: TGTGCCAGCAGCTTATCCGGGATCGGGTTCAATCAGCCCCAGCATTTT.

The V gene is TRBV19, the J gene TRBJ2-5; D perhaps matches TRBD2 (6 bases). V dropped 1 base and J dropped 0 bases, with 9 bases sitting between them. This CDR3 is built from 15 residues. Per the germline V gene, CDR1 is LNHDA and CDR2 is SQIVND (reference sequence). CDR3 sequence: CASSIGGTDQETQYF. CDR3 DNA sequence: TGTGCCAGTAGTATAGGCGGGACGGACCAAGAGACCCAGTACTTC.

The chain combines TRBV18 with TRBJ1-2; a weak D match, TRBD1 (6 bases). V was clipped by 2 bases and J by 8 bases, with 18 bases between them. Germline CDR1 reads KGHSH; CDR2 reads LQKENI. The CDR3 length is 15 residues. The CDR3 sequence is CASSPRDKYEEGYTF. The CDR3 DNA sequence: TGTGCCAGCTCACCAAGGGACAAGTATGAGGAAGGCTACACCTTC.

The chain has TRBV15 and TRBJ2-7, with 12 bases lining up with TRBD2. The V gene end was trimmed by 2 bases and the J gene end by 3 bases; junction bases not matched to a gene: 2. The germline V gene encodes CDR1 LNHNV and CDR2 YYDKDF (reference sequence). The CDR3 covers 15 residues. The CDR3 bases are TGTGCCACCAGCAGACTAGCGGGAGGGATCTACGAGCAGTACTTC. Translation gives CATSRLAGGIYEQYF.

The chain joins TRBV2 to TRBJ1-2, with D unclear. Germline CDR1 and CDR2: SNHLY and FYNNEI. CDR3 size: 13 residues. The germline V and J ends were trimmed by 4 bases and 7 bases, with 13 bases remaining between them. The CDR3 protein is CASSGSRAGGYTF. In nucleotides, the CDR3 is TGTGCCAGCAGTGGTTCGAGAGCGGGTGGCTACACCTTC.

The chain recombines TRBV5-1 with TRBJ2-7, with 9 bases aligning to TRBD1. V dropped 0 bases and J dropped 1; count of bases not matched to a gene: 2. This CDR3 has 15 residues. CDR1 is SGHRS, CDR2 YFSETQ, per germline. The CDR3 DNA reads as TGCGCCAGCAGCTTGGGGGGGACAGGGTCCTACGAGCAGTACTTC. Amino acid sequence: CASSLGGTGSYEQYF.

The chain joins TRBV19 to TRBJ1-5; the D gene is possibly TRBD1 (5 bases). CDR1 and CDR2 from the germline V gene are LNHDA and SQIVND (reference sequence). The length of the CDR3 is 13 residues. V was shortened by 7 bases and J by 8 bases, with 15 bases between the two germline ends. CDR3 coding DNA: TGTGCCAGTACCATGACCGGGGGGGAGCCCCAGCATTTT. Its protein product is CASTMTGGEPQHF.

The chain recombines TRBV21-1 with TRBJ2-5; TRBD1 is taken as the D call from the table, unchecked against the DNA. TRBV21-1 is a listed pseudogene. This CDR3 region has 16 residues. CDR3 loop: CASSNRDRENQETQYF. CDR3 coding DNA: TGTGCCAGCAGCAACCGGGACAGGGAGAACCAAGAGACCCAGTACTTC.

This clone was observed a few times. V and J are TRBV28 and TRBJ2-7; possible D gene TRBD2, 7 bases. Trimming stripped 5 bases from V and 9 bases from J, with 20 bases between. The CDR3 sequence is 14 residues long. Germline V lookup: CDR1 MDHEN, CDR2 SYDVKM. The CDR3, as DNA: TGTGCCAGCAGTCCGCGGGGGACAAATTTAAGGCAGTACTTC. Its translation: CASSPRGTNLRQYF.

This chain uses TRBV6-1 with TRBJ1-5; D remains ambiguous. The CDR3 loop spans 12 amino acids. The V gene lost 0 bases and the J gene lost 5 bases, with 2 bases spanning the gap. CDR1 is MNHNS and CDR2 is SASEGT in the germline V gene. CDR3 loop: CASSEADQPQHF. CDR3 DNA sequence: TGTGCCAGCAGTGAAGCCGATCAGCCCCAGCATTTT.